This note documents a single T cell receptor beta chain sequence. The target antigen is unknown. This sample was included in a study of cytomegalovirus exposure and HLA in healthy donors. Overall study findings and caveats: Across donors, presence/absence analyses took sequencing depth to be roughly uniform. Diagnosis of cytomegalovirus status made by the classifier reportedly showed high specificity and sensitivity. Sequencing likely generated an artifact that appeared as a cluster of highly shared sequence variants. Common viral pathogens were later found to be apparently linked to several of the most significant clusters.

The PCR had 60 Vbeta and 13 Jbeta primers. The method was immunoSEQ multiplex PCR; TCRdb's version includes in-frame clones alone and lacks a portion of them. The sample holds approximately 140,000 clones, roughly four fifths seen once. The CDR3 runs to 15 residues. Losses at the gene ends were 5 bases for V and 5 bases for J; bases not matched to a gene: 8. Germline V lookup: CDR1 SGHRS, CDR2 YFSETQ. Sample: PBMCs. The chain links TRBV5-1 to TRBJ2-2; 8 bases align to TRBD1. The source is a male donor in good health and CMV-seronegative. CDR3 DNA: TGCGCCAGCAGACACGGGACAGGCAGTACCGGGGAGCTGTTTTTT. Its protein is CASRHGTGSTGELFF.